These 9 T cell receptor beta chains were sequenced from one sample in a study of technical replicates of blood from several donors. Only in-frame clones appear in the TCRdb table, and some are missing; sequencing was by immunoSEQ multiplex PCR. The table includes 75,000 to 100,000 clones, roughly 94% detected once. Sequenced material: T cells isolated from PBMCs. Receptors originate from a human donor in good health.

The chain employs TRBV19 and TRBJ2-1; D possibly corresponds to TRBD2 (5 bases). The germline CDR1 and CDR2 sequences are LNHDA and SQIVND (reference sequence). V dropped 5 bases and J dropped 5 bases, with 22 bases sitting between them. The CDR3 runs 17 residues. CDR3 bases: TGTGCCAGTAGTCCTGGGCGCGTTCCGGACTTCAACAATGAGCAGTTCTTC. It yields the protein CASSPGRVPDFNNEQFF. The full variable domain, completed using reference TRBV19 and TRBJ2-1, is DGGITQSPKYLFRKEGQNVTLSCEQNLNHDAMYWYRQDPGQGLRLIYYSQIVNDFQKGDIAEGYSVSREKKESFPLTVTSAQKNPTAFYLCASSPGRVPDFNNEQFFGPGTRLTVL.

The chain employs TRBV5-6 and TRBJ1-1; D uncertain. V lost 3 bases to trimming and J lost 0 bases, with 9 bases between them. CDR3 size: 14 residues. From germline, CDR1 is SGHDT and CDR2 YYEEEE. CDR3 region: CASSSGLLNTEAFF. The CDR3 DNA sequence: TGTGCCAGCAGCTCCGGTCTGTTGAACACTGAAGCTTTCTTT.

The chain has TRBV14 and TRBJ2-5; 10 bases are shared with TRBD2. The V gene end was trimmed by 1 base and the J gene end by 2 bases; junction bases not matched to a gene: 10. This CDR3 region has 18 residues. Germline loops: CDR1 SGHDN, CDR2 FVKESK. CDR3 nucleotide sequence: TGTGCCAGCAGCCAAGGTCTGCTAGCGGGGGACCCACAAGAGACCCAGTACTTC. It is translated as CASSQGLLAGDPQETQYF.

This clone has a single count. As DNA, the CDR3 is TGTGCCAGCAGTTTGAGGGGACTAGCGGGGTTTAGCCATGAGCAGTTCTTC. Residues: CASSLRGLAGFSHEQFF. The V call is TRBV28, the J call TRBJ2-1, with 13 bases fitting TRBD2. Trimming took 3 bases from V and 8 from J; bases not matched to a gene: 10. Germline loops: CDR1 MDHEN, CDR2 SYDVKM. CDR3 length equals 17 residues. The full variable domain, rest sourced from reference TRBV28 and TRBJ2-1, is DVKVTQSSRYLVKRTGEKVFLECVQDMDHENMFWYRQDPGLGLRLIYFSYDVKMKEKGDIPEGYSVSREKKERFSLILESASTNQTSMYLCASSLRGLAGFSHEQFFGPGTRLTVL.

The rearrangement links TRBV6-5 to TRBJ2-7; D is unresolved. Per the germline V gene, CDR1 is MNHEY and CDR2 is SVGAGI. Trimming left V 0 bases short and J 0 bases short, with 9 bases between. The CDR3 spans 15 residues. The CDR3 reads CASSYSVPSSYEQYF. The CDR3 DNA reads as TGTGCCAGCAGTTACTCGGTCCCTAGCTCCTACGAGCAGTACTTC.

This CDR3 is CASSLQGFGSPLHF. The CDR3 DNA reads TGTGCCAGTAGTTTACAGGGGTTTGGGTCACCCCTCCACTTT. The chain joins TRBV19 to TRBJ1-6, with TRBD1 matching 7 bases. Trimming removed 5 bases from V and 10 bases from J; junction bases left unmatched: 8. Germline V CDR1 and CDR2: LNHDA, SQIVND (reference sequence). The CDR3 runs 14 residues.

The chain carries TRBV6-5 and TRBJ2-1; D remains unclear. Germline assignment: CDR1 MNHEY and CDR2 SVGAGI. This CDR3 is built from 13 residues. V lost 3 bases and J 10 bases, leaving 13 bases between the germline ends. The CDR3 is CASSYYSLREQFF. The CDR3 DNA reads as TGTGCCAGCAGTTATTACAGCCTTCGAGAGCAGTTCTTC.

This chain connects TRBV21-1 to TRBJ1-6; the table's D call of TRBD1 was not tested on the DNA. TRBV21-1 is marked as a pseudogene. The CDR3 consists of 15 residues. The CDR3, as DNA: TGTGCCAGCCACAGTCCGGGACAGGGAGATTCACCCCTCCACTTT. Residues: CASHSPGQGDSPLHF.

The chain combines TRBV29-1 with TRBJ1-4; D unresolved. V was cut by 6 bases and J by 7 bases, with 9 bases left in between. The germline V gene encodes CDR1 SQVTM and CDR2 ANQGSEA. This CDR3 spans 11 amino acids. The CDR3 protein is CSVASGEKLFF. In nucleotides, the CDR3 is TGCAGCGTGGCCTCAGGTGAAAAACTGTTTTTT.